These T cell receptor beta chains were read from a single sample in a study of control samples from healthy donors and cancer patients. Sequenced by immunoSEQ multiplex PCR; TCRdb stores in-frame clones only, minus some. The sample yields roughly 130,000 clones, just under 95% seen once. The sequenced sample consisted of PBMCs. These receptors were obtained from a man between 60 and 75 years old with colorectal cancer. The CDR3 runs from the conserved cysteine through the conserved F or W. D genes are given only for firm matches. Size tells how often a clone was seen (once, few, many) or the class of an expanded clone, and some rows leave it out.

j_call clone_size v_call d_call cdr3_nt cdr3_aa
TRBJ1-5 - TRBV19 - TGTGCCAGTAGTATTATACAGGGTGGCAATCAGCCCCAGCATTTT CASSIIQGGNQPQHF
TRBJ1-2 - TRBV28 - TGTGCCAGCAGTAGCAGGGTTGGCGGCTACACCTTC CASSSRVGGYTF
TRBJ2-2 - TRBV5-1 - TGCGCCAGCAGCCCTAACACCGGGGAGCTGTTTTTT CASSPNTGELFF
TRBJ2-3 - TRBV29-1 - TGCAGCGGGGGGACCGACCGCACAGATACGCAGTATTTT CSGGTDRTDTQYF
TRBJ2-1 - TRBV27 - TGTGCCAGCAGTAGAAACGTGGGGATCAATGAGCAGTTCTTC CASSRNVGINEQFF
TRBJ1-3 once TRBV6-5 TRBD1 TGTGCCAGCCGCGTCCCGACAGGGTCTGGAAACACCATATATTTT CASRVPTGSGNTIYF
TRBJ2-7 - TRBV5-1 TRBD1 TGCGCCAGCAGCCACGGGGACAGCCTCTCCTACGAGCAGTACTTC CASSHGDSLSYEQYF
TRBJ2-4 - TRBV13 TRBD1 TGTGCCAGCAGCCCTTCCGATAAGACAGGGACCAAAAACATTCAGTACTTC CASSPSDKTGTKNIQYF
TRBJ1-2 - TRBV28 - TGTGCCAGCGCTAAGGGAGTGAAGGGCTACACCTTC CASAKGVKGYTF
TRBJ2-2 - TRBV19 - TGTGCCAGTAGTATAGTTACCACCGGGGAGCTGTTTTTT CASSIVTTGELFF
TRBJ2-3 - TRBV5-4 - TGTGCCAGCAGGGCCGGGACAACAGCCGCAGATACGCAGTATTTT CASRAGTTAADTQYF
TRBJ1-1 - TRBV3-1/TRBV3-2 - TGTGCCAGCAGCCGTCTGAACACTGAAGCTTTCTTT CASSRLNTEAFF
TRBJ1-1 - TRBV11-3 - TGTGCCAGCAGCTTAGAGATGAACACTGAAGCTTTCTTT CASSLEMNTEAFF
TRBJ2-7 - TRBV7-2 TRBD1 TGTGCCAGCAGCCCTCGACAGGGATCCTACGAGCAGTACTTC CASSPRQGSYEQYF
TRBJ1-1 - TRBV29-1 TRBD1 TGCAGCGTGGCTGGGGGGACAGGGTACACTGAAGCTTTCTTT CSVAGGTGYTEAFF
TRBJ2-7 - TRBV4-1 - TGCGCCAGCAGCCAAGAAAGGAACACTTACGAGCAGTACTTC CASSQERNTYEQYF
TRBJ1-1 once TRBV12-3/TRBV12-4 - TGTGCCAGCAGTAAGGGGGGGAACACTGAAGCTTTCTTT CASSKGGNTEAFF
TRBJ1-2 - TRBV7-9 TRBD1 TGTGCCAGCAGCTCGAACCTATACCGGACAGGGGGCTGCACCTTC CASSSNLYRTGGCTF
TRBJ2-1 - TRBV25-1 - TGTGCCAGCAGCTCCTCGGACCGGATAAGCTCCTACAATGAGCAGTTCTTC CASSSSDRISSYNEQFF
TRBJ1-3 - TRBV4-3 - TGCGCCAGCAGCCAAACCAGGGGAATTGGAAACACCATATATTTT CASSQTRGIGNTIYF
TRBJ2-1 - TRBV30 TRBD2 TGTGCCTGGCGACTAGCGGGGGTGGGCGAGCAGTTCTTC CAWRLAGVGEQFF
TRBJ1-2 once TRBV9 - TGTGCCAGCAGCTCAGGTCACTATGGCTACACCTTC CASSSGHYGYTF
TRBJ1-6 - TRBV2 - TGTGCCATCTCGGCGGGGATCGATTCACCCCTCCACTTT CAISAGIDSPLHF
TRBJ2-7 once TRBV6-2/TRBV6-3 TRBD1 TGTGCCAGCAGCCCCCCCCTACAGGGGTCCCTCTACGAGCAGTACTTC CASSPPLQGSLYEQYF
TRBJ2-7 - TRBV27 TRBD2 TGTGCCAGCAGTACCCCCGCGGGAGGGGATTACGAGCAGTACTTC CASSTPAGGDYEQYF
TRBJ2-2 - TRBV19 - TGTGCCAGTAGTATGCCCGGAACTAGGAACACCGGGGAGCTGTTTTTT CASSMPGTRNTGELFF
TRBJ1-6 - TRBV28 - TGTGCCAGCAGGTGGGAACAGAATTCACCCCTCCACTTT CASRWEQNSPLHF
TRBJ2-1 - TRBV12-3/TRBV12-4 - TGTGCCAGCAGTCCAGACAGCTACAATGAGCAGTTCTTC CASSPDSYNEQFF
TRBJ1-1 - TRBV3-1/TRBV3-2 - TGTGCCAGCAGCCAAGCGGCAGGGGTGACTGAAGCTTTCTTT CASSQAAGVTEAFF
TRBJ1-5 - TRBV7-9 TRBD1 TGTGCCACCCAGAGGGACAGGGGCCCGGGCCAGCCCCAGCATTTT CATQRDRGPGQPQHF
TRBJ1-2 - TRBV4-3 - TGCGCCAGCAGCCAAGATCTAGGCAGGGCTGGCTACACCTTC CASSQDLGRAGYTF
TRBJ1-1 - TRBV10-3 - TGTGCCATCAACCAGGGGAAGGAAGCTTTCTTT CAINQGKEAFF
TRBJ2-1 - TRBV3-1/TRBV3-2 TRBD2 TGTGCCAGCAGCTTGGCGGGGGGACACAATGAGCAGTTCTTC CASSLAGGHNEQFF
TRBJ1-2 - TRBV4-3 TRBD1 TGCGCCAGCAGCCAAGAGTGGCAGGGGGCAGTAGGCGAAGATGGCTACACCTTC CASSQEWQGAVGEDGYTF
TRBJ1-2 - TRBV3-1/TRBV3-2 TRBD1 TGTGCCAGCAGCCAAGGCCAGGGGGCTTACTATGGCTACACCTTC CASSQGQGAYYGYTF
TRBJ2-6 - TRBV18 - TGTGCCAGCTCACCGCCCTTACGGTCGACAGGAACTGGGGCCAACGTCCTGACTTTC CASSPPLRSTGTGANVLTF
TRBJ2-2 - TRBV6-5 - TGTGCCAGTTCATCAGGGGCGGGGGAGCTGTTTTTT CASSSGAGELFF
TRBJ2-3 - TRBV4-2 TRBD2 TGTGCCAGCAGCCAAGATGACGCGGGGGGGCTTGATACGCAGTATTTT CASSQDDAGGLDTQYF
TRBJ2-3 - TRBV5-1 - TGCGCCAGCAGCTTGACAGGAACATACACAGATACGCAGTATTTT CASSLTGTYTDTQYF
TRBJ2-2 - TRBV18 - TGTGCCAGCTCACTGAAGATTCGACCTTGGGACACCGGGGAGCTGTTTTTT CASSLKIRPWDTGELFF
TRBJ1-1 - TRBV28 TRBD1 TGTGCCAGCAGTTTAGGGGACAGGTTTAACACTGAAGCTTTCTTT CASSLGDRFNTEAFF
TRBJ2-7 - TRBV7-9 - TGTGCCAGCAGCTTAGACAATTGGTACTACGAGCAGTACTTC CASSLDNWYYEQYF
TRBJ2-5 - TRBV19 TRBD2 TGTGCCAGTAGTACCGGACTAGCGGGGGGGTTGGAGACCCAGTACTTC CASSTGLAGGLETQYF
TRBJ1-2 - TRBV28 - TGTGCCAGCAGTTTCCAGGACAGAAACTATGGCTACACCTTC CASSFQDRNYGYTF
TRBJ1-5 - TRBV4-3 - TGCGCCAGCAGCCAAGATCAGAATCAGCCCCAGCATTTT CASSQDQNQPQHF
TRBJ2-5 few TRBV5-1 - TGCGCCAGCAGCTTCGACAGTGGGCAAGAGACCCAGTACTTC CASSFDSGQETQYF
TRBJ2-7 once TRBV19 TRBD2 TGTGCCAGTAGTCTCCAGCGGGGGTACTCCTACGAGCAGTACTTC CASSLQRGYSYEQYF
TRBJ2-7 - TRBV29-1 - TGCAGCGCTAAGGTACAGGGAGGGGTCTACGAGCAGTACTTC CSAKVQGGVYEQYF
TRBJ1-2 - TRBV5-1 - TGCGCCAGCAGCTTGGTGGGGCCCCGCTATGGCTACACCTTC CASSLVGPRYGYTF
TRBJ1-2 once TRBV6-6 - TGTGCCAGCAGTTTTACGGGTCCCCCTTTC CASSFTGPPF
TRBJ2-7 - TRBV6-2/TRBV6-3 - TGTGCCAGCAGTCCCCCAGGGGTGGCCACCCAGCAGAAGCAGTACTTC CASSPPGVATQQKQYF
TRBJ1-6 - TRBV7-9 - TGTGCCAGCAGCTTCGCCGGAGGGGCGGGGGGCTATAATTCACCCCTCCACTTT CASSFAGGAGGYNSPLHF
TRBJ1-1 - TRBV10-3 TRBD1 TGCGCCATCAGTGAGTCGCAGGGGGAAGGCACTGAAGCTTTCTTT CAISESQGEGTEAFF
TRBJ2-5 - TRBV3-1/TRBV3-2 TRBD2 TGTGCCAGCAGCCAAGTTCCGGGAGGCAAAGAGACCCAGTACTTC CASSQVPGGKETQYF
TRBJ2-2 - TRBV5-8 - TGTGCCAGCAGCGCGGCCGGGGGTGAAACCGGGGAGCTGTTTTTT CASSAAGGETGELFF
TRBJ2-7 - TRBV27 TRBD1 TGTGCCAGCAGTTTCCGGGAAGGGACAGGGTTTGGCGAGCAGTACTTC CASSFREGTGFGEQYF
TRBJ2-1 - TRBV9 TRBD2 TGTGCCAGCAGCGTAGGTAGTAGCGGGACGTATAATGAGCAGTTCTTC CASSVGSSGTYNEQFF
TRBJ2-1 - TRBV11-3 - TGTGCCAGCAGCTTATCAGGAAATGAGCAGTTCTTC CASSLSGNEQFF
TRBJ1-1 - TRBV5-1 - TGCGCCAGCAGCTTGCAACGGGAGAACACTGAAGCTTTCTTT CASSLQRENTEAFF